This T cell receptor beta chain was sequenced in a study of T cell repertoires in cytomegalovirus infection. Study at large: Epitope selection comprised recently identified HLA-C-restricted CMV epitopes and well-studied HLA-B-restricted CMV epitopes. Public signatures in TCR beta pointed to CMV infection and matching HLA type.

As for this clonotype: Antigen: not known.

Study observations and caveats: Totalled public TCR beta family frequency picked out people who carried CMV plus the relevant HLA. The ex vivo response was dominated by HLA-C-restricted CMV-specific TCR beta clonotypes.

TCRdb analysed the reads with MiXCR anew, one entry per CDR3 protein. Here the sample spans about 220,000 distinct CDR3 sequences, roughly 34% being singletons. The sequence came from a human donor in good health (CMV status not recorded). Some clones in this sample may be carry-over from other donors' samples. Sequences were derived from CD8+ T cells from cultured PBMCs, sampled from culture after CMV antigen stimulation.

CDR3 protein: CSARGPIEAFF. The CDR3 coding sequence is TGCAGTGCTAGAGGCCCGATTGAAGCTTTCTTT. The V gene is TRBV20-1, the J gene TRBJ1-1; D is uncertain. The CDR3 consists of 11 residues. V was clipped by 1 base and J by 7 bases, with 7 bases between them. CDR1 and CDR2 (germline): DFQATT, SNEGSKA (reference sequence).